This is a list of T cell receptor beta chains from one sample in a study of control samples from healthy donors and cancer patients. Profiling relied on immunoSEQ multiplex PCR, and the TCRdb table lists in-frame clones only, not all of them. The table includes 150,000 to 160,000 clones, over 85% detected once. Sequencing was done on a sample of blood. These receptors all come from a man in his fifties in good health. Each CDR3 is given with its conserved first and last residue. A D gene is named only where the DNA matches it firmly. The listing skips clone size in some rows; elsewhere it reads once, few, many or a size class.

j_call,v_call,clone_size,d_call,cdr3_nt,cdr3_aa
TRBJ1-1,TRBV5-1,-,TRBD1,TGCGCCAGCGTAGGACAGGGAAACACTGAAGCTTTCTTT,CASVGQGNTEAFF
TRBJ2-7,TRBV7-3,many,TRBD1,TGTGCCAGCAGCTTAGTCGGGACAGCCTACGAGCAGTACTTC,CASSLVGTAYEQYF
TRBJ2-1,TRBV2,-,TRBD1,TGTGCCAGCAGGGGACAGGGGAAAAGTGAGCAGTTCTTC,CASRGQGKSEQFF
TRBJ2-2,TRBV19,-,-,TGTGCCAGTAGTATTTTTGGACCCGGGGAGCTGTTTTTT,CASSIFGPGELFF
TRBJ2-7,TRBV6-5,-,-,TGTGCCAGCAGAATCCGGGACACTTATACCTACGAGCAGTACTTC,CASRIRDTYTYEQYF
TRBJ2-5,TRBV14,-,-,TGTGCCAGCAGCCAATGGCAAAACAGGGCAGGCGAGACCCAGTACTTC,CASSQWQNRAGETQYF
TRBJ2-5,TRBV5-4,-,TRBD2,TGTGCCAGCAGCCTCGCTAGCGGGAGGGCCCCGGGGACCCAGTACTTC,CASSLASGRAPGTQYF
TRBJ2-6,TRBV6-1,once,-,TGTGCCAGCAGTGTGGAGTCTCGGGGCTCTGGGGCCAACGTCCTGACTTTC,CASSVESRGSGANVLTF
TRBJ1-1,TRBV19,-,TRBD1,TGTGCCAGTACCTCGGACAGGGGGCATGTTGAAGCTTTCTTT,CASTSDRGHVEAFF
TRBJ1-3,TRBV3-1/TRBV3-2,-,-,TGTGCCAGCAGCGCCGCCCTGGGGGGCGGAAACACCATATATTTT,CASSAALGGGNTIYF
TRBJ2-7,TRBV6-4,-,-,TGTGCCAGCAGTGAAGGAGGGGTGCAGTACTTC,CASSEGGVQYF
TRBJ2-5,TRBV6-5,once,TRBD1,TGTGCCAGCAGTAGACAGGGGGTGGGAGAGACCCAGTACTTC,CASSRQGVGETQYF
TRBJ1-1,TRBV19,-,-,TGTGCCAGTAGTGAACACAGGGACGGGACTGAAGCTTTCTTT,CASSEHRDGTEAFF
TRBJ2-1,TRBV3-1/TRBV3-2,-,TRBD2,TGTGCCAGCAGCCAATCCCTTTCGAGCGGGAGTCGGGAGGAGCAGTTCTTC,CASSQSLSSGSREEQFF
TRBJ2-5,TRBV20-1,-,-,TGCAGTGCTAGGACAGAGACCCAGTACTTC,CSARTETQYF
TRBJ1-1,TRBV5-1,-,TRBD1,TGCGCCAGCAGCAGAATGACAGGGGGCGCGGATGAAGCTTTCTTT,CASSRMTGGADEAFF